This is a list of T cell receptor beta chains from one sample in a study of cytomegalovirus exposure and HLA in healthy donors. The data were produced by immunoSEQ multiplex PCR, yet TCRdb's version contains in-frame clones alone and is incomplete. This sample has tens of thousands of clones; around 97% occur once, and the top ten carry about a tenth. The source material was PBMCs. The receptors stem from a young man in good health and CMV-seropositive. The CDR3 runs from the conserved cysteine through the conserved F or W. D genes are given only for firm matches. Size is omitted from some rows. Given values are once, few, many or a class for expanded clones.

>TRBD1|TRBJ2-3|.|TRBV9
TGTGCCAGCAGCGCTGGGACAGGGACAGATACGCAGTATTTT
CASSAGTGTDTQYF
>.|TRBJ2-7|.|TRBV6-5
TGTGCCAGCAGTCCGTCAGGAGGGCCGTGGTACGAGCAGTACTTC
CASSPSGGPWYEQYF
>TRBD2|TRBJ2-7|.|TRBV6-5
TGTGCCAGCAGTCGACTAGCGGGATCCTACGAGCAGTACTTC
CASSRLAGSYEQYF
>.|TRBJ1-1|.|TRBV6-5
TGTGCCAGCATTAAAGGGGTGAAGGACACTGAAGCTTTCTTT
CASIKGVKDTEAFF
>TRBD2|TRBJ2-2|.|TRBV11-1
TGTGCCAGCAGCTTATCGGGGAGGGCCGGAACCGGGGAGCTGTTTTTT
CASSLSGRAGTGELFF
>TRBD1|TRBJ1-1|.|TRBV18
TGTGCCAGCTCCCCACTCCTGACAGGGCGGGTAGGTATGAACACTGAAGCTTTCTTT
CASSPLLTGRVGMNTEAFF
>TRBD1|TRBJ1-2|once|TRBV7-9
TGTGCCAGCAGCGCGGGACAGGGGGCAGGTGGCTACACCTTC
CASSAGQGAGGYTF
>TRBD1|TRBJ1-2|.|TRBV19
TGTGCCAGTAGTAAAGGGACAGGCTATAGCAACTATGGCTACACCTTC
CASSKGTGYSNYGYTF
>.|TRBJ1-2|.|TRBV2
TGTGCCAGCAGTGGGGCAGGGGCTGGGTATGGCTACACCTTC
CASSGAGAGYGYTF
>TRBD2|TRBJ2-1|.|TRBV10-3
TGTGCCATCGGGCGGGGGGGTGAGCAGTTCTTC
CAIGRGGEQFF
>.|TRBJ2-3|.|TRBV4-2
TGTGCCAGCAGCCAGAGCGACAGCACAGATACGCAGTATTTT
CASSQSDSTDTQYF
>.|TRBJ2-3|once|TRBV2
TGTGCCAGCAGTGAAGCGTGGGGAGTAGCAGATACGCAGTATTTT
CASSEAWGVADTQYF
>TRBD1|TRBJ2-3|.|TRBV5-6
TGTGCCACCGCCGACAGGGGCACAGATACGCAGTATTTT
CATADRGTDTQYF
>.|TRBJ2-2|.|TRBV6-4
TGTGCCAGCCGAGCGGGCACGAACACCGGGGAGCTGTTTTTT
CASRAGTNTGELFF
>TRBD1|TRBJ2-3|once|TRBV30
TGTGCCTGGAGTGCCCCTCGGGACAGAGCTCTGGATACGCAGTATTTT
CAWSAPRDRALDTQYF
>.|TRBJ1-2|.|TRBV4-3
TGCGCCAGCAGCCAAGAAACGGGATGGGACTATGGCTACACCTTC
CASSQETGWDYGYTF
>TRBD2|TRBJ2-2|few|TRBV30
TGTGCCTGTAAACTAGCGGGGGGGGACACCGGGGAGCTGTTTTTT
CACKLAGGDTGELFF
>.|TRBJ1-2|.|TRBV27
TGTGCCAGCACCGCCCCCCAACAGGGTATCTATGGCTACACCTTC
CASTAPQQGIYGYTF
>.|TRBJ1-1|.|TRBV27
TGTGCCAGCCGTCGGGGAGGTGCTGAAGCTTTCTTT
CASRRGGAEAFF
>.|TRBJ2-7|.|TRBV10-3
TGTGCCATCAGTGCCCGCGACACAGTATTGGCACCCTACGAGCAGTACTTC
CAISARDTVLAPYEQYF
>TRBD1|TRBJ1-5|.|TRBV6-1
TGTGCCAGCAGTGAACCGGGACAGATTAGCAATCAGCCCCAGCATTTT
CASSEPGQISNQPQHF
>TRBD2|TRBJ2-7|.|TRBV9
TGTGCCAGCAGCGTCGGGACTACTAGCTACGAGCAGTACTTC
CASSVGTTSYEQYF
>.|TRBJ2-7|.|TRBV2
TGTGCCAGCAGATATAGCGGAATACCCTCCTACGAGCAGTACTTC
CASRYSGIPSYEQYF
>TRBD1|TRBJ1-2|.|TRBV9
TGTGCCAGCAGAGGACAGGACTATGGCTACACCTTC
CASRGQDYGYTF
>.|TRBJ1-1|.|TRBV5-3
TGTGCCAGAAGCTTGGGAGTTTGGTTTGGGGGCCCTTCTAACACTGAAGCTTTCTTT
CARSLGVWFGGPSNTEAFF
>.|TRBJ1-5|.|TRBV19
TGTGCCAGTAGTATAGTGGAGGAACAGCATTTT
CASSIVEEQHF
>.|TRBJ2-2|once|TRBV2
TGTGCCAGCAGCGGGGACACCGGGGAGCTGTTTTTT
CASSGDTGELFF